This T cell receptor (beta chain) was profiled in a study of early T cells in non-severe SARS-CoV-2 infection. TCRdb ran MiXCR on the 5' RACE reads and lists one entry per CDR3 protein. The sample consists of some 96,000 distinct CDR3 sequences, 15% of them appearing once. Findings of the study overall: The study's VDJdb matching favored anti-spike CD8 responses and missed private and CD4 specificities.

The CDR3 runs to 12 residues. V was clipped by 4 bases and J by 5 bases, with 9 bases between them. Germline V lookup: CDR1 SQVTM, CDR2 ANQGSEA. This clonotype was observed a handful of times. Its target is not known. This TCR was sampled from an adult who was a healthcare worker with PCR-confirmed SARS-CoV-2 infection or an uninfected control (not recorded which). This rearrangement joins TRBV29-1 to TRBJ2-1; D is unclear. The sequencing input was whole blood. The chain's CDR3 is CSVGYPNNEQFF. The CDR3 DNA sequence: TGCAGCGTTGGATACCCCAACAATGAGCAGTTCTTC.